Listed below are T cell receptor beta chains from one sample, sequenced in a study of shared clonotypes between healthy human individuals. Some clones are missing from TCRdb's copy, which holds only in-frame ones; the method was immunoSEQ multiplex PCR. The sample shows more than 2 million clones, around 96% of them seen only once. Sequencing used naive CD8+ T cells sorted from blood. These receptors originate from a man younger than 35 in good health. The CDR3 runs from the conserved cysteine through the conserved F or W. Fields, in order: D gene, J gene, V gene, clone size, CDR3 DNA, CDR3 protein. The D gene is left open where the match is weak. Expanded clones get a size class; other rows say once, few or many, or leave the size out.

D: TRBD1; J: TRBJ1-1; V: TRBV6-5; size: few; DNA: TGTGCCAGCAGTTACGGGTACAGGGGACTAAACACTGAAGCTTTCTTT; CDR3: CASSYGYRGLNTEAFF
D: .; J: TRBJ2-7; V: TRBV7-9; size: .; DNA: TGTGCCAGCAGCTTTCTACAGGGTTTCAACGAGCAGTACTTC; CDR3: CASSFLQGFNEQYF
D: TRBD2; J: TRBJ2-3; V: TRBV9; size: .; DNA: TGTGCCAGCAGCGATTCCCTAGCGGATAGCACAGATACGCAGTATTTT; CDR3: CASSDSLADSTDTQYF
D: TRBD2; J: TRBJ2-7; V: TRBV28; size: .; DNA: TGTGCCAGCAGTCCCACTAGCGGGGACGAGCAGTACTTC; CDR3: CASSPTSGDEQYF
D: .; J: TRBJ1-2; V: TRBV14; size: .; DNA: TGTGCCAGCAGCCTCGATGACGAGGTTGCCTATGGCTACACCTTC; CDR3: CASSLDDEVAYGYTF
D: .; J: TRBJ1-3; V: TRBV19; size: .; DNA: TGTGCCAGTATCGGGGTCTTCTCAAGACCTGGAAACACCATATATTTT; CDR3: CASIGVFSRPGNTIYF
D: TRBD1; J: TRBJ2-7; V: TRBV28; size: .; DNA: TGTGCCAGCAGTTCCCAGGACAGGGACGGCTACGAGCAGTACTTC; CDR3: CASSSQDRDGYEQYF
D: .; J: TRBJ2-7; V: TRBV4-3; size: once; DNA: TGCGCCAGCAGCCAAGATGGGGGACTTGCCGAGCAGTACTTC; CDR3: CASSQDGGLAEQYF
D: .; J: TRBJ2-2; V: TRBV10-3; size: .; DNA: TGTGCCATCAGTGACAGCACCGGGGAGCTGTTTTTT; CDR3: CAISDSTGELFF
D: TRBD2; J: TRBJ2-1; V: TRBV10-2; size: .; DNA: TGCGCCAGCACTCCGGGACTAGCGGGAGCCTACAATGAGCAGTTCTTC; CDR3: CASTPGLAGAYNEQFF
D: TRBD2; J: TRBJ2-3; V: TRBV7-9; size: .; DNA: TGTGCCAGCAGCCAAATGACTAGCGGGGGTGATACGCAGTATTTT; CDR3: CASSQMTSGGDTQYF
D: .; J: TRBJ2-2; V: TRBV6-5; size: .; DNA: TGTGCCAGCAGTACCCGCACCGGGGAGCTGTTTTTT; CDR3: CASSTRTGELFF
D: TRBD2; J: TRBJ2-7; V: TRBV10-2; size: .; DNA: TGCGCCAGCAGTGAGTCTAGTAGCGGGATCGAGCAGTACTTC; CDR3: CASSESSSGIEQYF
D: .; J: TRBJ2-7; V: TRBV5-1; size: once; DNA: TGCGCCAGCAGCTTGTTGGGGCCTTACGAGCAGTACTTC; CDR3: CASSLLGPYEQYF
D: TRBD2; J: TRBJ2-3; V: TRBV10-2; size: once; DNA: TGCGCCAGCAGTGAGCTAACCGGGACTAGAGGCACAGATACGCAGTATTTT; CDR3: CASSELTGTRGTDTQYF
D: TRBD1; J: TRBJ2-7; V: TRBV5-6; size: .; DNA: TGTGCCAGCAGCCCCGGGACAGAAACCTATTACGAGCAGTACTTC; CDR3: CASSPGTETYYEQYF
D: .; J: TRBJ1-2; V: TRBV5-1; size: .; DNA: TGCGCCAGCAGGATCCCGGGCTACTATGGCTACACCTTC; CDR3: CASRIPGYYGYTF
D: .; J: TRBJ1-1; V: TRBV27; size: .; DNA: TGTGCCAGCAGTTTATCCCAGGGATTCTTCACTGAAGCTTTCTTT; CDR3: CASSLSQGFFTEAFF
D: .; J: TRBJ1-5; V: TRBV19; size: .; DNA: TGTGCCAGTAGTGCTTTAGGAGGAGGAAGCAATCAGCCCCAGCATTTT; CDR3: CASSALGGGSNQPQHF
D: .; J: TRBJ2-7; V: TRBV7-6; size: .; DNA: TGTGCCAGCAGCTTAGGGTCGAGGAACGAGCAGTACTTC; CDR3: CASSLGSRNEQYF
D: .; J: TRBJ2-5; V: TRBV28; size: .; DNA: TGTGCCAGCAGTTTGGGGGAACAGTTCCAAGAGACCCAGTACTTC; CDR3: CASSLGEQFQETQYF
D: .; J: TRBJ2-7; V: TRBV4-1; size: .; DNA: TGCGCCAGCAGCCAAGAGGACAGAGCACTAGTTCTAAGTATCCACGAGCAGTACTTC; CDR3: CASSQEDRALVLSIHEQYF
D: .; J: TRBJ2-1; V: TRBV9; size: .; DNA: TGTGCCAGCAGCCCTCGGACCACCTCCGGCAATGAGCAGTTCTTC; CDR3: CASSPRTTSGNEQFF
D: .; J: TRBJ2-7; V: TRBV30; size: .; DNA: TGTGCCTGGAGTGTGGAGGGCTCCTACGAGCAGTACTTC; CDR3: CAWSVEGSYEQYF
D: TRBD1; J: TRBJ1-2; V: TRBV6-5; size: .; DNA: TGTGCCAGCAGTCCCAGGGGGGGGCCGGACTATGGCTACACCTTC; CDR3: CASSPRGGPDYGYTF
D: TRBD1; J: TRBJ1-2; V: TRBV27; size: few; DNA: TGTGCCAGCAGTTTAACAGGGGGCTTCTATGGCTACACCTTC; CDR3: CASSLTGGFYGYTF
D: .; J: TRBJ1-6; V: TRBV27; size: few; DNA: TGTGCCAGCAGTTTAGGGCTCTCCTATAATTCACCCCTCCACTTT; CDR3: CASSLGLSYNSPLHF
D: TRBD2; J: TRBJ2-5; V: TRBV27; size: .; DNA: TGTGCCAGCAGTTTTCTGGCGGGGGGGCCAGAGACCCAGTACTTC; CDR3: CASSFLAGGPETQYF
D: TRBD2; J: TRBJ2-7; V: TRBV4-3; size: .; DNA: TGCGCCAGCAGCCTTGACAGCGGGAGTCTCTACGAGCAGTACTTC; CDR3: CASSLDSGSLYEQYF
D: .; J: TRBJ2-1; V: TRBV19; size: .; DNA: TGTGCCAGTAGTATCTTTGCCTCCTACAATGAGCAGTTCTTC; CDR3: CASSIFASYNEQFF
D: TRBD1; J: TRBJ1-2; V: TRBV7-9; size: .; DNA: TGTGCCAGCAGCTTAGTAGGGACAGACCATGGCTACACCTTC; CDR3: CASSLVGTDHGYTF
D: .; J: TRBJ2-5; V: TRBV5-6; size: .; DNA: TGTGCCAGCAGCTTGTCTTTATTTGGTAGGGCGGAGACCCAGTACTTC; CDR3: CASSLSLFGRAETQYF
D: TRBD1; J: TRBJ2-2; V: TRBV11-3; size: .; DNA: TGTGCCAGCAGCTCGGGACAGGGGGCCGGGGAGCTGTTTTTT; CDR3: CASSSGQGAGELFF
D: TRBD2; J: TRBJ2-1; V: TRBV9; size: .; DNA: TGTGCCAGCGGTAGCGGGACCTACAATGAGCAGTTCTTC; CDR3: CASGSGTYNEQFF
D: .; J: TRBJ1-5; V: TRBV19; size: .; DNA: TGTGCCAGTAGGAACAGGGAGATCGGCAATCAGCCCCAGCATTTT; CDR3: CASRNREIGNQPQHF
D: .; J: TRBJ2-7; V: TRBV19; size: .; DNA: TGTGCCAGTAGTATCGGGCCGGCCTACGAGCAGTACTTC; CDR3: CASSIGPAYEQYF
D: .; J: TRBJ2-7; V: TRBV28; size: .; DNA: TGTGCCAGCAGTTTAAAAGGGGCTTACTACGAGCAGTACTTC; CDR3: CASSLKGAYYEQYF
D: TRBD1; J: TRBJ1-1; V: TRBV6-4; size: once; DNA: TGTGCCAGCAGTTTAACAGGGGGCACTGAAGCTTTCTTT; CDR3: CASSLTGGTEAFF
D: TRBD1; J: TRBJ2-7; V: TRBV6-5; size: .; DNA: TGTGCCAGCAGTCTAACAGGGGCTTCGGGTGCCGAGCAGTACTTC; CDR3: CASSLTGASGAEQYF
D: TRBD1; J: TRBJ2-7; V: TRBV27; size: once; DNA: TGTGCCAGCAGTTTGGGACAGGGGACCTACGAGCAGTACTTC; CDR3: CASSLGQGTYEQYF
D: .; J: TRBJ2-1; V: TRBV19; size: .; DNA: TGTGCCAGTAGGGAACAGGGATGGAATGAGCAGTTCTTC; CDR3: CASREQGWNEQFF
D: .; J: TRBJ2-7; V: TRBV29-1; size: .; DNA: TGCAGCGTTGGCGACACGATCTTCGAGCAGTACTTC; CDR3: CSVGDTIFEQYF
D: .; J: TRBJ2-5; V: TRBV20-1; size: .; DNA: TGCAGTGCTAGACAAATAGAGACCCAGTACTTC; CDR3: CSARQIETQYF
D: .; J: TRBJ2-7; V: TRBV11-2; size: once; DNA: TGTGCCAGCAGCCCCGGGTCCGGAGAGCAGTACTTC; CDR3: CASSPGSGEQYF
D: .; J: TRBJ1-1; V: TRBV27; size: .; DNA: TGTGCCAGCACCGCAGGGCCACCGACTGAAGCTTTCTTT; CDR3: CASTAGPPTEAFF
D: .; J: TRBJ2-7; V: TRBV5-4; size: .; DNA: TGTGCCAGCAGCTTAGTTGGGACTCCCGACTACGAGCAGTACTTC; CDR3: CASSLVGTPDYEQYF
D: TRBD1; J: TRBJ1-5; V: TRBV30; size: .; DNA: TGTGCCTGGAGTGAGCTACAGGGGGCGAGCAATCAGCCCCAGCATTTT; CDR3: CAWSELQGASNQPQHF
D: .; J: TRBJ2-7; V: TRBV6-6; size: .; DNA: TGTGCCAGCAGTCTACTTGGGGGGGCGAGCTACGAGCAGTACTTC; CDR3: CASSLLGGASYEQYF
D: .; J: TRBJ2-7; V: TRBV18; size: .; DNA: TGTGCCAGCTCACCACCGAAGGGCTCCTACGAGCAGTACTTC; CDR3: CASSPPKGSYEQYF
D: .; J: TRBJ1-5; V: TRBV15; size: .; DNA: TGTGCCACCAGTAATAGCAATCAGCCCCAGCATTTT; CDR3: CATSNSNQPQHF
D: .; J: TRBJ2-1; V: TRBV11-2; size: .; DNA: TGTGCCAGCAGCTTAGTGTATAATGAGCAGTTCTTC; CDR3: CASSLVYNEQFF
D: TRBD1; J: TRBJ2-7; V: TRBV27; size: .; DNA: TGTGCCAGCAGTTTATATCAGGGGACAGGGTCCTACGAGCAGTACTTC; CDR3: CASSLYQGTGSYEQYF
D: .; J: TRBJ1-2; V: TRBV19; size: once; DNA: TGTGCCAGTAGTCCTTCTGGGTCCGGGGACTATGGCTACACCTTC; CDR3: CASSPSGSGDYGYTF
D: .; J: TRBJ2-2; V: TRBV5-6; size: once; DNA: TGTGCCAGCAGCCGAGACGGGACGAACACCGGGGAGCTGTTTTTT; CDR3: CASSRDGTNTGELFF
D: TRBD1; J: TRBJ2-5; V: TRBV7-9; size: .; DNA: TGTGCCAGCAGCGAACCGGGACAGGGTCAAGAGACCCAGTACTTC; CDR3: CASSEPGQGQETQYF
D: .; J: TRBJ1-5; V: TRBV7-3; size: .; DNA: TGTGCCAGCAGCTTGTATAACAGTCGAATGGGGGTCCAGCCCCAGCATTTT; CDR3: CASSLYNSRMGVQPQHF